The 9 T cell receptor beta chains given below trace back to one sample, sequenced in a study of response to subunit inactivated influenza vaccine. TCRdb processed the RT-PCR reads anew with MiXCR; each CDR3 protein has one entry. The sample carries approximately 730,000 distinct CDR3 sequences, approximately 15% recorded once. The source was PBMCs from blood, collected around 14 days before vaccination. Receptors originate from a middle-aged man who received an inactivated influenza vaccine.

This clonotype turned up a few times. The chain joins TRBV28 to TRBJ2-5, with D uncertain. The V gene lost 2 bases and the J gene lost 2 bases, with 12 bases spanning the gap. The CDR3 length is 15 residues. Germline CDR1 and CDR2: MDHEN and SYDVKM. CDR3 amino acids: CASSLADADQETQYF. The CDR3 nucleotides read TGTGCCAGCAGTTTAGCTGACGCCGATCAAGAGACCCAGTACTTC.

This chain uses TRBV20-1 with TRBJ1-2, with 7 nucleotides matching TRBD1. After removal of 6 bases from V and 0 bases from J, the junction contained 10 bases not matched to a gene. The CDR3 length is 15 residues. Germline assignment: CDR1 DFQATT and CDR2 SNEGSKA (reference sequence). The CDR3 nucleotides read TGCAGTGCCGTACCGGGACAGCGCGCTAACTATGGCTACACCTTC. It encodes CSAVPGQRANYGYTF.

V gene TRBV4-1 combines with J gene TRBJ2-6; weak D call: TRBD2 (5 bases). V dropped 0 bases and J dropped 2 bases, with 8 bases sitting between them. CDR1 MGHRA and CDR2 YSYEKL come from the germline V gene. The CDR3 is 16 residues long. The CDR3 here is CASSQDRETGANVLTF. DNA of the CDR3: TGCGCCAGCAGCCAAGATCGGGAAACTGGGGCCAACGTCCTGACTTTC.

The rearrangement links TRBV5-1 to TRBJ2-3; no firm D call. Germline V CDR1 and CDR2: SGHRS, YFSETQ. Trimming removed 3 bases from V and 3 bases from J, with 20 bases in between. The CDR3 covers 17 residues. CDR3 DNA: TGCGCCAGCAGCTCGATCGGACCTGTTCGGGTTACAGATACGCAGTATTTT. Translating gives CASSSIGPVRVTDTQYF. The full variable domain, rest sourced from reference TRBV5-1 and TRBJ2-3, is KAGVTQTPRYLIKTRGQQVTLSCSPISGHRSVSWYQQTPGQGLQFLFEYFSETQRNKGNFPGRFSGRQFSNSRSEMNVSTLELGDSALYLCASSSIGPVRVTDTQYFGPGTRLTVL.

V and J are TRBV5-6 and TRBJ2-7; weak D call: TRBD2 (6 bases). Per germline, CDR1 SGHDT and CDR2 YYEEEE. The CDR3 has 14 residues. Trimming took off 4 bases at V and 1 base at J, with 12 bases between the two ends. CDR3 coding DNA: TGTGCCAGCAGCGTATCTAGCGCATCCTACGAGCAGTACTTC. This codes for CASSVSSASYEQYF.

The chain links TRBV6-2 or TRBV6-3 to TRBJ2-3, with 7 bases matching TRBD2. The CDR3 loop spans 18 amino acids. The V and J ends lost 0 bases and 1 base, in that order; junction bases with no gene match: 10. The germline V gene has CDR1 MNHEY and CDR2 SVGEGT. The CDR3 loop is CASSYSVASGGGTDTQYF. Here the CDR3 DNA reads TGTGCCAGCAGTTACTCTGTGGCTAGCGGAGGGGGCACAGATACGCAGTATTTT.

The rearrangement joins TRBV4-2 to TRBJ1-3; D is undetermined. CDR1 is LGHNA, CDR2 YNFKEQ, per germline. The CDR3 covers 15 residues. The germline V and J ends were trimmed by 0 bases and 1 base, with 7 bases remaining between them. CDR3 amino acids: CASSQDLHSGNTIYF. The CDR3 bases are TGTGCCAGCAGCCAAGATCTGCATTCTGGAAACACCATATATTTT.

This clonotype was observed a handful of times. The J gene is TRBJ2-1, the V gene TRBV7-9; the match to TRBD1 covers 7 bases. The junction had 7 bases not matched to a gene; V was cut back by 5 bases and J by 3 bases. Germline assignment: CDR1 SEHNR and CDR2 FQNEAQ (reference sequence). The CDR3 loop spans 15 amino acids. CDR3 protein: CASSLARGNYNEQFF. In DNA, the CDR3 is TGTGCCAGCAGCCTCGCCAGGGGGAACTACAATGAGCAGTTCTTC.

The rearrangement joins TRBV6-5 to TRBJ2-5, with TRBD2 matching over 13 bases. The CDR3 covers 15 residues. The V gene end was trimmed by 2 bases and the J gene end by 3 bases; junction bases not matched to a gene: 0. The V gene's germline CDR1 is MNHEY and CDR2 SVGAGI. The CDR3 DNA reads as TGTGCCAGCAGTTACGGGACTAGCGGGGAAGAGACCCAGTACTTC. Its protein is CASSYGTSGEETQYF.